A selection of T cell receptor beta chains follows, all from one sample in a study of T cells in localized non-small cell lung cancer. Profiling relied on immunoSEQ multiplex PCR, and the TCRdb table lists in-frame clones only, not all of them. The sample has tens of thousands of clones, about four fifths seen once. This material consisted of peripheral blood, taken before any cancer treatment. These receptor sequences come from a male donor older than 55 with stage III squamous cell lung carcinoma. The CDR3 runs from the conserved cysteine through the conserved F or W. D genes are given only for firm matches. Part of the rows lack a size; the others show once, few, many or a class for expanded clones.

CDR3 | DNA | V | size | J | D
CSARGDHEQYF | TGCAGTGCTAGAGGGGACCACGAGCAGTACTTC | TRBV20-1 | once | TRBJ2-7 | -
CASSLALGFTEAFF | TGTGCCAGCAGCTTAGCGCTGGGATTCACTGAAGCTTTCTTT | TRBV7-2 | once | TRBJ1-1 | -
CASSPWTGASSRQPQHF | TGTGCCAGCAGTCCATGGACAGGGGCGTCCAGTAGACAGCCCCAGCATTTT | TRBV27 | - | TRBJ1-5 | TRBD1
CASSIKDYGYTF | TGTGCCAGTAGTATTAAAGACTATGGCTACACCTTC | TRBV19 | - | TRBJ1-2 | -
CAWSTGTGVKDTQYF | TGTGCCTGGAGTACCGGGACAGGGGTGAAAGATACGCAGTATTTT | TRBV30 | - | TRBJ2-3 | TRBD1
CASSYGTAYGYTF | TGTGCCAGCAGCTACGGGACAGCCTATGGCTACACCTTC | TRBV7-2 | - | TRBJ1-2 | TRBD1
CAWSIQGNTEAFF | TGTGCCTGGAGTATACAGGGGAACACTGAAGCTTTCTTT | TRBV30 | - | TRBJ1-1 | -
CASSPQGVTDTQYF | TGTGCCAGCAGCCCTCAGGGAGTCACAGATACGCAGTATTTT | TRBV7-2 | few | TRBJ2-3 | -
CASSAMDRDHYGYTF | TGTGCCAGCAGTGCAATGGACAGGGACCACTATGGCTACACCTTC | TRBV6-1 | once | TRBJ1-2 | TRBD1
CASSPGRLPGYTF | TGCGCCAGCAGCCCGGGACGGCTTCCTGGCTACACCTTC | TRBV5-1 | - | TRBJ1-2 | -
CASSQDGAPNMDEQFF | TGCGCCAGCAGCCAAGATGGGGCCCCGAATATGGATGAGCAGTTCTTC | TRBV4-1 | - | TRBJ2-1 | -
CASSPGRGANEKLFF | TGCGCCAGCAGCCCCGGCCGAGGAGCTAATGAAAAACTGTTTTTT | TRBV5-1 | - | TRBJ1-4 | -
CASSFGGRTGELFF | TGTGCCAGCAGTTTCGGGGGGCGGACCGGGGAGCTGTTTTTT | TRBV27 | - | TRBJ2-2 | -
CASSLVRGGQDTQYF | TGTGCCAGCAGCCTCGTCAGGGGGGGGCAAGATACGCAGTATTTT | TRBV7-9 | - | TRBJ2-3 | -
CASSQAPAGTQYF | TGTGCCAGCAGCCAAGCCCCCGCGGGGACCCAGTACTTC | TRBV14 | - | TRBJ2-5 | -
CASSIEKNTRFHNEQFF | TGTGCCAGTAGTATAGAAAAGAACACCCGTTTTCACAATGAGCAGTTCTTC | TRBV19 | - | TRBJ2-1 | -
CASSPAGGTDTQYF | TGTGCCAGCAGCCCCGCCGGAGGCACAGATACGCAGTATTTT | TRBV11-3 | medium-sized | TRBJ2-3 | -
CASSQPGLAVADTQYF | TGCGCCAGCAGCCAACCGGGACTAGCGGTCGCAGATACGCAGTATTTT | TRBV4-1 | - | TRBJ2-3 | TRBD2
CASSLTGLPQETQYF | TGCGCCAGCAGCTTGACGGGACTACCCCAAGAGACCCAGTACTTC | TRBV5-1 | - | TRBJ2-5 | TRBD2
CASSLYVAGPIHEQFF | TGTGCCAGCAGTTTATATGTGGCAGGCCCCATCCATGAGCAGTTCTTC | TRBV27 | - | TRBJ2-1 | -
CASSDNSGGNTIYF | TGCGCCAGCAGTGATAACTCCGGAGGAAACACCATATATTTT | TRBV10-1 | - | TRBJ1-3 | -
CASGGVSNYGYTF | TGTGCTAGTGGTGGGGTTTCTAACTATGGCTACACCTTC | TRBV12-5 | - | TRBJ1-2 | -
CASTQRDSGANVLTF | TGTGCCAGCACCCAGAGAGATTCTGGGGCCAACGTCCTGACTTTC | TRBV27 | few | TRBJ2-6 | -
CASSTQTTDTQYF | TGCGCCAGCAGCACGCAGACCACAGATACGCAGTATTTT | TRBV5-1 | - | TRBJ2-3 | -
CASSSGGSWASYEQYF | TGTGCCAGCAGCTCGGGTGGGAGCTGGGCCAGCTACGAGCAGTACTTC | TRBV5-4 | - | TRBJ2-7 | -
CASGPGQTYEQYF | TGTGCCAGCGGACCCGGACAGACCTACGAGCAGTACTTC | TRBV11-2 | - | TRBJ2-7 | -
CASSFVGTGELFF | TGTGCCAGTAGCTTCGTCGGGACCGGGGAGCTGTTTTTT | TRBV19 | once | TRBJ2-2 | -
CAISESLSGGYTF | TGTGCCATCAGTGAGTCCCTATCCGGAGGCTACACCTTC | TRBV10-3 | few | TRBJ1-2 | -
CASSPQGWGDPEAFF | TGTGCCAGCAGTCCCCAGGGGTGGGGGGATCCTGAAGCTTTCTTT | TRBV6-6 | - | TRBJ1-1 | -
CASSERGYNEQFF | TGTGCCAGCAGTGAACGGGGATACAATGAGCAGTTCTTC | TRBV2 | once | TRBJ2-1 | -
CASSEVLAGYRSSPLHF | TGTGCCAGCAGTGAAGTGTTGGCAGGGTACCGAAGTTCACCCCTCCACTTT | TRBV6-1 | few | TRBJ1-6 | -
CASSQTPNTEAFF | TGTGCCAGCAGCCAGACACCGAACACTGAAGCTTTCTTT | TRBV5-4 | - | TRBJ1-1 | -
CASSLKVIWRGLQETQYF | TGTGCCAGCAGCTTAAAGGTGATCTGGCGGGGACTTCAAGAGACCCAGTACTTC | TRBV7-9 | few | TRBJ2-5 | -
CASSLDPRTYGYTF | TGCGCCAGCAGCTTGGACCCGCGAACCTATGGCTACACCTTC | TRBV5-1 | - | TRBJ1-2 | -
CSADSYNTGELFF | TGCAGCGCCGACAGTTACAACACCGGGGAGCTGTTTTTT | TRBV29-1 | - | TRBJ2-2 | -
CASSSGLGNTGELFF | TGTGCCAGCAGCTCCGGACTGGGGAACACCGGGGAGCTGTTTTTT | TRBV11-3 | - | TRBJ2-2 | -
CSVEETGYNEQFF | TGCAGCGTTGAAGAGACGGGTTACAATGAGCAGTTCTTC | TRBV29-1 | - | TRBJ2-1 | -
CSVRTELNQPQHF | TGCAGCGTTCGGACAGAACTTAATCAGCCCCAGCATTTT | TRBV29-1 | few | TRBJ1-5 | -
CASSLGPGSTDTQYF | TGTGCCAGCAGCCTCGGACCCGGCAGCACAGATACGCAGTATTTT | TRBV5-5 | - | TRBJ2-3 | -
CASRPPGSASTDTQYF | TGTGCCAGCAGACCCCCCGGTAGCGCGAGCACAGATACGCAGTATTTT | TRBV7-2 | - | TRBJ2-3 | -
CSAGTAYEQYF | TGCAGCGCTGGGACGGCCTACGAGCAGTACTTC | TRBV29-1 | - | TRBJ2-7 | -